The sequence of this TCR beta chain was determined in a study of identifying expanded T cells in peripheral blood. As regards this clone: The antigen is undetermined.

In germline, CDR1 is SSHAT, CDR2 FNYEAQ (reference sequence). J was trimmed by 0 bases and V by 1 base; bases with no gene match: 7. This CDR3 is 17 amino acids long. Findings of the study overall: About 1.2 clones differed between technical replicates, versus around 15 and 18 over time.

No infections or other immune events were documented during collection. Clones were sequenced by immunoSEQ multiplex PCR, and TCRdb holds only the in-frame ones, with some missing. The sample carries 100,000 or so clones, approximately 90% recorded once. Sample: blood. The chain carries TRBV7-7 and TRBJ2-3; 7 bases map to TRBD1. The sequence was collected from a person aged 18 to 70 in good health. CDR3 region: CASSLGPGGLSTDTQYF. The CDR3 bases are TGTGCCAGCAGCTTAGGCCCAGGGGGTTTGAGCACAGATACGCAGTATTTT.